This TCR beta chain was found in a study of OX40 agonist ivuxolimab in advanced cancers. The repertoire was sequenced with immunoSEQ multiplex PCR; TCRdb's copy has only in-frame clones and lacks some. The sample contains about 27,000 clones, approximately 85% of which appear only once. The sequences come from CD4+ or CD8+ T cells sorted from blood, collected in a trial of the OX40 agonist ivuxolimab. This TCR came from an adult with an advanced solid tumor such as melanoma, head and neck, liver or kidney cancer.

The DNA for the CDR3 is TGTGCCAGCAGCGGGGGTAACACTGAAGCTTTCTTT. Its protein product is CASSGGNTEAFF. The chain employs TRBV6-6 and TRBJ1-1, with D maybe TRBD1 (5 bases). Trimming left V 6 bases short and J 2 bases short, with 7 bases between. This CDR3 has 12 residues. Germline V lookup: CDR1 MNHNY, CDR2 SVGAGI (reference sequence).